These 27 T cell receptor beta chains were all obtained from the same sample, sequenced in a study of T-cell reconstitution after alpha-beta-depleted transplantation in children. It was with unique molecular identifiers that the TCRbeta library was prepared. TCRdb re-derived calls from the PCR reads in MiXCR, one entry per CDR3 protein. The sample records almost 400,000 distinct CDR3 sequences, about a fifth being singletons. The material was PBMCs from the stem cell graft donor, obtained from the stem cell graft. These receptors were collected from a human donor who donated a stem cell graft to a child with acute myeloid leukemia.

This clonotype was found many times. V gene TRBV6-5 combines with J gene TRBJ1-2; no firm D call. The CDR3 contains 14 residues. Germline V gives CDR1 MNHEY, CDR2 SVGAGI. Trimming stripped 8 bases from V and 2 bases from J, with 15 bases between. The CDR3 reads CASSVSPANYGYTF. The DNA for the CDR3 is TGTGCCAGCTCCGTCTCGCCAGCAAACTATGGCTACACCTTC.

The genes are TRBV25-1 and TRBJ2-5, with TRBD1 matching over 7 bases. The J segment lost 0 bases and the V segment lost 2 bases, leaving 6 bases of the junction unmatched. Germline V gene data show CDR1 as MGHDK and CDR2 as SYGVNS. The CDR3 spans 16 residues. CDR3 region: CASSEGPGGDQETQYF. The CDR3 nucleotides read TGTGCCAGCAGTGAAGGCCCAGGGGGAGACCAAGAGACCCAGTACTTC.

This clonotype was detected ten times or more. This chain uses TRBV29-1 with TRBJ2-3; no firm D call. The CDR3 contains 13 residues. CDR1 is SQVTM and CDR2 is ANQGSEA in the germline V gene. V lost 3 bases, J lost 3 bases, and 10 bases lay in between. The CDR3 is CSVEPTGTDTQYF. The CDR3 DNA is TGCAGCGTTGAGCCCACCGGGACAGATACGCAGTATTTT.

A note on this clonotype: A much larger clone lies a single base off, so this may be a read error. The V gene is TRBV6-1, the J gene TRBJ2-1, with unresolved D. There are 15 residues in the CDR3. Germline V lookup: CDR1 MNHNS, CDR2 SASEGT. Here the CDR3 reads CASRAGLARDKEQFF. The CDR3 DNA is TGTGCCAGCAGGGCAGGTCTGGCTCGAGACAAAGAGCAGTTCTTC.

The chain joins TRBV10-3 to TRBJ2-1; D perhaps matches TRBD2 (5 bases). CDR1 ENHRY and CDR2 SYGVKD come from the germline V gene. V was pared by 4 bases and J by 5 bases, with 12 bases between. This CDR3 region has 14 residues. CDR3 loop: CAISGRTEDNEQFF. For the CDR3, the DNA is TGTGCCATCAGTGGCCGGACTGAAGACAATGAGCAGTTCTTC.

This chain connects TRBV12-3 or TRBV12-4 to TRBJ2-7; 9 bases are a match to TRBD1. V lost 3 bases to trimming and J lost 3 bases; unmatched junction nucleotides: 12. The CDR3 contains 17 residues. Here the CDR3 reads CASSFGATGGENYEQYF. CDR3 nucleotide sequence: TGTGCCAGCAGTTTCGGGGCCACAGGGGGCGAGAACTACGAGCAGTACTTC.

This clonotype was counted only a few times. The genes are TRBV20-1 and TRBJ2-5, with D perhaps matching TRBD1 (5 bases). The V gene lost 2 bases and the J gene lost 1 base, with 8 bases spanning the gap. Germline CDR1 and CDR2: DFQATT and SNEGSKA (reference sequence). The CDR3 is made up of 13 amino acids. The CDR3 bases are TGCAGTGCTAGAAAGCAGGGCCAAGAGACCCAGTACTTC. This encodes CSARKQGQETQYF.

This clonotype was found many times. The chain employs TRBV29-1 and TRBJ2-1; D gene uncertain. From germline, CDR1 is SQVTM and CDR2 ANQGSEA. CDR3 length: 12 residues. Trimming took off 5 bases at V and 3 bases at J, with 8 bases between the two ends. CDR3 protein: CSVPFYYNEQFF. The CDR3 DNA follows: TGCAGCGTTCCTTTTTACTACAATGAGCAGTTCTTC.

Remarks on this clonotype: The conserved phenylalanine or tryptophan is not found at the CDR3 terminus, so this likely reflects a read error. The DNA is left out, because the CDR3 cannot be placed on it with certainty; the CDR3 is given as TCRdb lists it. This rearrangement joins TRBV20-1 to TRBJ2-1; TRBD2 is taken as the D call from the table, unchecked against the DNA. Germline loops: CDR1 DFQATT, CDR2 SNEGSKA (reference sequence). Both ends counted, the CDR3 spans 12 residues. The CDR3 loop reads CSANLAGDVEFI.

This clonotype was seen ten or more times. The J gene is TRBJ2-3, the V gene TRBV20-1, with 13 bases lining up with TRBD2. This CDR3 region has 15 residues. With 2 bases clipped from V and 4 bases from J, the junction kept 3 bases outside the gene matches. Germline values: CDR1 DFQATT, CDR2 SNEGSKA (reference sequence). The DNA for the CDR3 is TGCAGTGCTAGACCTGGACTAGCGGGAGCAGATACGCAGTATTTT. As protein: CSARPGLAGADTQYF.

This clonotype was found many times. The chain has TRBV29-1 and TRBJ2-2; TRBD2 is a possible D gene (6 bases). Germline assignment: CDR1 SQVTM and CDR2 ANQGSEA. V lost 4 bases, J lost 1 base, and 10 bases lay in between. The CDR3 extends over 14 amino acids. The CDR3 DNA reads TGCAGCGTTGGAAGCGGGCTGAACACCGGGGAGCTGTTTTTT. Protein: CSVGSGLNTGELFF.

In its sample, this clonotype was seen a few times. The chain couples TRBV28 to TRBJ2-7; 7 positions match TRBD2. V gave up 7 bases and J gave up 4 bases; unmatched junction bases: 13. The length of the CDR3 is 15 residues. Per germline, CDR1 MDHEN and CDR2 SYDVKM. CDR3 sequence (DNA): TGTGCCAGCAAACCTCTGGGGGGAGGGGATTACGAGCAGTACTTC. Protein: CASKPLGGGDYEQYF. The whole variable domain, filled in from reference TRBV28 and TRBJ2-7, reads DVKVTQSSRYLVKRTGEKVFLECVQDMDHENMFWYRQDPGLGLRLIYFSYDVKMKEKGDIPEGYSVSREKKERFSLILESASTNQTSMYLCASKPLGGGDYEQYFGPGTRLTVT.

This clonotype was found a few times. The rearrangement uses TRBV6-1 and TRBJ2-7; TRBD2 aligns across 11 bases. J lost 5 bases, V lost 8 bases, and 14 bases had no gene match. Germline CDR1 and CDR2: MNHNS and SASEGT. The CDR3 consists of 16 residues. The CDR3 spells CASSDGASGRIHEQYF. The DNA for the CDR3 is TGTGCCAGCTCAGACGGGGCTAGCGGGAGGATCCACGAGCAGTACTTC.

This clonotype was recorded a few times. The rearrangement links TRBV6-1 to TRBJ2-1; perhaps D is TRBD1 or TRBD2 (5 bases each). This CDR3 is 15 amino acids long. Per germline, CDR1 MNHNS and CDR2 SASEGT. The V end lost 4 bases, the J end lost 6 bases, and 16 bases lay between the germline ends. CDR3 residues: CASSAGAGNGNEQFF. Written as DNA, the CDR3 is TGTGCCAGCAGTGCCGGGGCAGGGAATGGCAATGAGCAGTTCTTC.

This clonotype was observed at least ten times. The V gene is TRBV5-4, the J gene TRBJ2-5; D unresolved. Germline V gives CDR1 SGHNT, CDR2 YYREEE (reference sequence). The CDR3 covers 15 residues. Deletions cut 4 bases from V and 3 bases from J, with 16 bases between. The DNA of the CDR3 is TGTGCCAGCAGCAACCGAGGCATAGGGAAAGAGACCCAGTACTTC. This gives the protein CASSNRGIGKETQYF.

This clonotype was observed a handful of times. The chain recombines TRBV12-3 or TRBV12-4 with TRBJ2-5, with D possibly matching TRBD1 (6 bases). Deletions cut 5 bases from V and 2 bases from J, with 15 bases between. This CDR3 comprises 15 residues. The CDR3, as DNA: TGTGCCAGCAGTAGGGTACAGGGTCCGCAAGAGACCCAGTACTTC. Translation gives CASSRVQGPQETQYF.

This clonotype was seen ten or more times. The chain couples TRBV29-1 to TRBJ1-1, with TRBD1 matching 10 bases. This CDR3 comprises 12 residues. Trimming took 7 bases from V and 8 from J; bases not matched to a gene: 7. Germline loops: CDR1 SQVTM, CDR2 ANQGSEA. The CDR3 DNA is TGCAGCGCCGCGGACAGGGGGAGGGAAGCTTTCTTT. This sequence encodes CSAADRGREAFF.

In this sample, this clonotype turned up a few times. The chain has TRBV20-1 and TRBJ2-4, with 12 positions matching TRBD2. V was clipped by 6 bases and J by 1 base; unmatched bases: 22. CDR1 and CDR2 (germline): DFQATT, SNEGSKA (reference sequence). The CDR3 spans 21 residues. The CDR3 loop reads CSAIPPLSTSGRVVAKNIQYF. Written as DNA, the CDR3 is TGCAGTGCAATACCCCCTCTCTCGACTAGCGGGAGAGTAGTGGCCAAAAACATTCAGTACTTC.

The chain has TRBV18 and TRBJ2-7, with 9 bases lining up with TRBD2. Germline values: CDR1 KGHSH, CDR2 LQKENI. The CDR3 totals 16 residues. V lost 4 bases, J lost 0 bases, and 7 bases stayed unmatched. The CDR3 sequence: CASSREGSGSSYEQYF. The DNA of the CDR3 is TGTGCCAGCTCACGGGAAGGTAGCGGGAGCTCCTACGAGCAGTACTTC.

This clonotype was seen just once. CDR3 amino acids: CASSLTPGSLSAGYTF. In nucleotides, the CDR3 is TGTGCCAGCAGTTTAACCCCCGGGAGCTTAAGTGCGGGCTACACCTTC. The chain is built from TRBV27 and TRBJ1-2; D is unclear. CDR1 and CDR2 (germline): MNHEY, SMNVEV (reference sequence). The CDR3 is 16 residues long. Trimming shortened V by 2 bases and J by 8 bases, and 21 bases separated the two germline ends.

The chain joins TRBV7-2 to TRBJ2-3, with TRBD2 identical over 13 bases. This CDR3 is 15 amino acids long. CDR1 is SGHTA, CDR2 FQGNSA, per germline. Losses at the gene ends were 6 bases for V and 5 bases for J; bases not matched to a gene: 5. The CDR3 is CASRRLAGGVDTQYF. The CDR3 coding sequence is TGTGCCAGCAGAAGACTAGCGGGAGGCGTAGATACGCAGTATTTT.

This sequence joins TRBV12-3 or TRBV12-4 and TRBJ2-1; 9 nucleotides agree with TRBD2. This CDR3 contains 18 residues. The junction had 17 bases not matched to a gene; V was cut back by 3 bases and J by 8 bases. CDR3 DNA sequence: TGTGCCAGCAGTTTCCCAGGTGGTCTAGCGGGACTTGTCCATGAGCAGTTCTTC. This translates into CASSFPGGLAGLVHEQFF.

A few counts support this clonotype. The chain uses TRBV12-3 or TRBV12-4 and TRBJ2-1, with 10 bases that match TRBD2. V lost 6 bases, J lost 6 bases, and 2 bases stayed unmatched. The CDR3 has 13 amino acids. CDR3 coding DNA: TGTGCCAGCAGGGTAGCGGGAGGCAATGAGCAGTTCTTC. Amino acids: CASRVAGGNEQFF.

The chain joins TRBV20-1 to TRBJ2-7; 7 bases fit TRBD2. The CDR3 length is 13 residues. The junction had 8 bases not matched to a gene; V was cut back by 3 bases and J by 6 bases. Germline CDR1 and CDR2: DFQATT and SNEGSKA (reference sequence). CDR3 loop: CSASPAGAGEQYF. In DNA form, the CDR3 reads TGCAGTGCTAGTCCTGCGGGAGCTGGCGAGCAGTACTTC.

This chain links TRBV5-6 with TRBJ2-7, with 9 bases matching TRBD1. V was clipped by 4 bases and J by 2 bases; unmatched bases: 10. CDR3 length: 16 amino acids. Per germline, CDR1 SGHDT and CDR2 YYEEEE. The CDR3 DNA reads as TGTGCCAGCAGCCGGCCGGGACAGGGTAACCCCTACGAGCAGTACTTC. This codes for CASSRPGQGNPYEQYF.

A few counts support this clonotype. The rearrangement uses TRBV20-1 and TRBJ2-7, with TRBD2 matching over 8 bases. The CDR3 totals 16 residues. Germline CDR1 and CDR2: DFQATT and SNEGSKA (reference sequence). V was pared by 0 bases and J by 3 bases, with 10 bases of the junction left unmatched. CDR3 sequence: CSARDSGTGGYYEQYF. CDR3 sequence (DNA): TGCAGTGCTAGAGATTCCGGAACGGGAGGGTACTACGAGCAGTACTTC.

This clonotype was detected ten times or more. The V gene is TRBV20-1, the J gene TRBJ2-7, with a tentative D call TRBD1 (6 bases). Trimming took 2 bases from V and 6 from J, leaving 11 bases between them. The CDR3 totals 12 residues. CDR1 DFQATT and CDR2 SNEGSKA come from the germline V gene (reference sequence). CDR3 loop: CSARPRDTEQYF. CDR3 sequence (DNA): TGCAGTGCTAGACCCCGGGACACCGAGCAGTACTTC.